These 23 T cell receptor beta chains share one sample of origin, sequenced in a study of shared clonotypes between healthy human individuals. Clones were read by immunoSEQ multiplex PCR, and TCRdb kept only the in-frame ones, dropping some. The sample contains about 1.1 million clones, approximately 78% of which appear only once. Sequences were obtained from memory CD4+ T cells from PBMCs. The subset denotes: CD45RA-negative fraction. Every receptor here comes from a man between 18 and 35 years old in good health. Some clones in this sample may be carry-over from other donors' samples.

The genes are TRBV6-6 and TRBJ1-2; D uncertain. This CDR3 is 14 amino acids long. CDR1 and CDR2 (germline): MNHNY, SVGAGI (reference sequence). V was cut by 0 bases and J by 2 bases, with 7 bases left in between. The CDR3 here is CASSYSKRNYGYTF. The CDR3 nucleotides are TGTGCCAGCAGTTACTCGAAGAGAAACTATGGCTACACCTTC.

V gene TRBV19 combines with J gene TRBJ2-1; 9 bases line up with TRBD2. The length of the CDR3 is 16 residues. Per the germline V gene, CDR1 is LNHDA and CDR2 is SQIVND (reference sequence). J was trimmed by 2 bases and V by 6 bases; bases with no gene match: 8. CDR3 sequence (DNA): TGTGCCAGTAGGGACGCCGGGACTAGCACCTACAATGAGCAGTTCTTC. This sequence encodes CASRDAGTSTYNEQFF.

In regard to this clone: This specimen includes other DNA sequences encoding the same CDR3. The rearrangement links TRBV28 to TRBJ1-1, with D tentatively TRBD1 (5 bases). Germline V CDR1 and CDR2: MDHEN, SYDVKM. This CDR3 contains 14 residues. Trimming removed 2 bases from V and 1 base from J, with 8 bases in between. The CDR3 region is CASSLGQGNTEAFF. The CDR3 DNA is TGTGCCAGCAGTTTAGGTCAGGGGAACACTGAAGCTTTCTTT.

The rearrangement uses TRBV5-1 and TRBJ1-4; 7 bases map to TRBD1. Germline lookup yields CDR1 SGHRS and CDR2 YFSETQ. The CDR3 runs 19 residues. V lost 1 base and J lost 2; bases outside the gene matches: 14. The CDR3 reads CASSLYRGAASSTNEKLFF. CDR3 in DNA: TGCGCCAGCAGCTTGTACAGGGGCGCTGCCAGTTCTACTAATGAAAAACTGTTTTTT.

The CDR3: CASRANTGVTYEQYF. CDR3 nucleotide sequence: TGTGCCAGCAGGGCGAATACAGGGGTGACCTACGAGCAGTACTTC. This sequence joins TRBV6-6 and TRBJ2-7, with TRBD1 matching over 7 bases. This CDR3 has 15 residues. The germline V gene encodes CDR1 MNHNY and CDR2 SVGAGI (reference sequence). The V and J ends lost 6 bases and 2 bases, in that order; junction bases with no gene match: 10.

This chain uses TRBV15 with TRBJ1-1; tentative D call: TRBD1 (5 bases). CDR1 is LNHNV and CDR2 is YYDKDF in the germline V gene (reference sequence). The CDR3 covers 14 residues. Trimming pared 3 bases from V and 4 bases from J, leaving 12 bases between. CDR3 in amino acids: CATSRASGSTEAFF. The CDR3 DNA reads TGTGCCACCAGCAGGGCTTCAGGGTCCACTGAAGCTTTCTTT.

This clone was counted at least ten times. Other DNA sequences from this sample encode an identical CDR3 as well. V gene TRBV6-5 combines with J gene TRBJ2-7; TRBD1 matches 8 bases. The germline V gene has CDR1 MNHEY and CDR2 SVGAGI. V lost 10 bases and J lost 1; bases outside the gene matches: 3. CDR3 size: 12 residues. CDR3 nucleotide sequence: TGTGCCACTCGACAGGGGTCCTACGAGCAGTACTTC. This gives the protein CATRQGSYEQYF.

The rearrangement links TRBV7-9 to TRBJ1-1; D is unresolved. V dropped 5 bases and J dropped 1 base, with 14 bases sitting between them. This CDR3 comprises 15 residues. The germline gives CDR1 SEHNR, CDR2 FQNEAQ (reference sequence). This chain's CDR3 is CASSRGRGGNTEAFF. The CDR3 nucleotides read TGTGCCAGCAGCCGCGGGAGAGGAGGGAACACTGAAGCTTTCTTT.

The chain joins TRBV28 to TRBJ2-7, with 7 bases lining up with TRBD1. CDR1 is MDHEN and CDR2 is SYDVKM in the germline V gene. V trimming: 10 bases; J trimming: 2 bases; junction bases outside the gene matches: 5. This CDR3 is built from 12 residues. The CDR3 loop reads CAIEGAPYEQYF. The CDR3 coding sequence is TGTGCCATAGAGGGGGCCCCCTACGAGCAGTACTTC.

The V gene is TRBV10-3, the J gene TRBJ2-2, with D uncertain. The germline V gene has CDR1 ENHRY and CDR2 SYGVKD. This CDR3 contains 12 residues. V lost 4 bases, J lost 0 bases, and 0 bases lay in between. In DNA form, the CDR3 reads TGTGCCATCAGTGCGAACACCGGGGAGCTGTTTTTT. Translating gives CAISANTGELFF.

The CDR3 DNA follows: TGTGCCAGCAGCTTTGTACCCGCTGGCGAGCAGTACTTC. Translated: CASSFVPAGEQYF. This chain uses TRBV5-6 with TRBJ2-7; D gene ambiguous. Germline CDR1 and CDR2: SGHDT and YYEEEE. Trimming removed 2 bases at V and 6 bases at J, with 12 bases between. This CDR3 has 13 amino acids.

As concerns this clone: This likely stems from a read error, as it lies one base from a far larger clone. This rearrangement joins TRBV7-9 to TRBJ2-5, with a possible D match to TRBD2 (6 bases). The germline CDR1 and CDR2 sequences are SEHNR and FQNEAQ (reference sequence). Trimming removed 3 bases at V and 6 bases at J, with 20 bases between. CDR3 length: 16 amino acids. The CDR3 here is CASSFDAGRSRKTQYF. The CDR3 DNA reads as TGTGCCAGCAGCTTCGATGCGGGAAGGAGTAGAAAGACCCAGTACTTC.

V is TRBV4-2 and J is TRBJ2-2; D is uncertain. The CDR3 contains 14 residues. The germline CDR1 and CDR2 sequences are LGHNA and YNFKEQ. The ends were cut back, 1 base at V and 7 bases at J, with 10 bases in the middle. For the CDR3, the DNA is TGTGCCAGCAGCCAAGCTCCTGGGAACGGGGAGCTGTTTTTT. It specifies CASSQAPGNGELFF.

V usage is TRBV5-1 and J usage is TRBJ2-2; D uncertain. Trimming cost V 4 bases and J 2 bases, with 18 bases left between them. Germline loops: CDR1 SGHRS, CDR2 YFSETQ. CDR3 length: 17 residues. Here the CDR3 DNA reads TGCGCCAGCAGCCCCCGTTCGCGGAAACTTAACACCGGGGAGCTGTTTTTT. Its protein is CASSPRSRKLNTGELFF.

This chain connects TRBV6-1 to TRBJ2-5, with 8 bases aligning to TRBD2. V trimming: 7 bases; J trimming: 4 bases; junction bases outside the gene matches: 8. The CDR3 length is 14 residues. Germline V gene sequence: CDR1 MNHNS, CDR2 SASEGT. CDR3 residues: CASTNSGSGETQYF. The CDR3 DNA sequence: TGTGCCAGCACAAACAGCGGGAGTGGAGAGACCCAGTACTTC.

The rearrangement joins TRBV28 to TRBJ2-1, with 7 bases identical to TRBD2. The CDR3 is 15 residues long. Germline V lookup: CDR1 MDHEN, CDR2 SYDVKM. Trimming took 7 bases from V and 9 from J; bases not matched to a gene: 15. In DNA form, the CDR3 reads TGTGCCAGCAAGTTTTCTCGAGCGGGAAGGAGTGAGCAGTTCTTC. It codes for CASKFSRAGRSEQFF. The full variable domain, its missing parts supplied by reference TRBV28 and TRBJ2-1, is DVKVTQSSRYLVKRTGEKVFLECVQDMDHENMFWYRQDPGLGLRLIYFSYDVKMKEKGDIPEGYSVSREKKERFSLILESASTNQTSMYLCASKFSRAGRSEQFFGPGTRLTVL.

This chain links TRBV7-9 with TRBJ1-4, with a possible D match to TRBD1 (6 bases). This CDR3 is built from 16 residues. The V end lost 5 bases, the J end lost 5 bases, and 18 bases lay between the germline ends. Germline CDR1 and CDR2: SEHNR and FQNEAQ (reference sequence). The DNA for the CDR3 is TGTGCCAGCAGCCGACAGGACAGATTAGTAAATGAAAAACTGTTTTTT. It translates to CASSRQDRLVNEKLFF.

This chain's CDR3 is CASSVEVGRYGEQFF. CDR3 coding DNA: TGTGCCAGCAGCGTAGAGGTCGGGAGGTATGGTGAGCAGTTCTTC. The chain carries TRBV9 and TRBJ2-1; 7 nucleotides align to TRBD2. The V gene's germline CDR1 is SGDLS and CDR2 YYNGEE. The CDR3 is 15 residues long. The V gene end was trimmed by 0 bases and the J gene end by 9 bases; junction bases not matched to a gene: 9.

This chain joins TRBV6-4 and TRBJ1-1, with TRBD1 matching over 9 bases. CDR1 MRHNA and CDR2 SNTAGT come from the germline V gene. V trimming: 3 bases; J trimming: 5 bases; junction bases outside the gene matches: 7. CDR3 length: 15 residues. The CDR3 DNA reads as TGTGCCAGCAGTGAACAGGGGGCTGCGGGGACTGAAGCTTTCTTT. Translating it yields CASSEQGAAGTEAFF.

The chain carries TRBV30 and TRBJ2-5; D gene uncertain. Trimming shortened V by 2 bases and J by 10 bases, and 17 bases separated the two germline ends. The germline V gene has CDR1 GTSNPN and CDR2 SVGIG (reference sequence). The CDR3 has 13 residues. CDR3: CAWSFPGPSRQYF. The CDR3, as DNA: TGTGCCTGGAGTTTTCCCGGGCCTTCTCGCCAGTACTTC.

The chain couples TRBV5-4 to TRBJ2-4; D unclear. V was clipped by 4 bases and J by 0 bases, with 8 bases between them. This CDR3 comprises 14 residues. The germline CDR1 and CDR2 sequences are SGHNT and YYREEE (reference sequence). The CDR3 reads CASSPASAKNIQYF. The CDR3 coding sequence is TGTGCCAGCAGCCCGGCTTCAGCCAAAAACATTCAGTACTTC.

This chain connects TRBV9 to TRBJ2-3, with TRBD1 identical over 7 bases. The CDR3 has 15 residues. Germline CDR1 SGDLS, CDR2 YYNGEE. V lost 4 bases to trimming and J lost 8 bases; unmatched junction nucleotides: 13. CDR3 bases: TGTGCCAGCAGCCAACGGGACAGAAGTGGAGGTACGCAGTATTTT. Protein sequence: CASSQRDRSGGTQYF.

The chain employs TRBV7-3 and TRBJ2-3; possibly TRBD1 for D (5 bases). V was shortened by 0 bases and J by 2 bases, with 18 bases between the two germline ends. Germline values: CDR1 SGHTA, CDR2 FQGTGA. This CDR3 has 18 residues. The CDR3 is CASSLTQTHRSLTDTQYF. The CDR3 region has the DNA TGTGCCAGCAGCTTAACCCAAACGCACAGGTCCCTCACAGATACGCAGTATTTT.